This record looks at one TCR beta chain sequence and its context. Its antigen is undetermined. The record originates from a study of beta chain features in type 1 diabetes. Study results and limitations: There was a moderate but significant shortening of TCRB CDR3s in all four CD4+ subsets of Type 1 diabetes patients.

Investigators reverse transcribed all isolated RNA, so they sequenced expressed TCRB transcripts. TCRdb's table, derived via immunoSEQ multiplex PCR, lists solely in-frame clones and lacks some. The sample comprises around 160,000 clones, around 8% of which are singletons, and approximately 0.54% rests with the top ten. The CDR3 spans 16 residues. The V and J ends lost 3 bases and 6 bases, in that order; junction bases with no gene match: 12. Germline CDR1 and CDR2: SGHDT and YYEEEE. The material sequenced was central memory CD4+ T cells from blood. V gene TRBV5-6 combines with J gene TRBJ1-2; 9 bases map to TRBD1. This TCR derives from a woman aged 18-29 years with type 1 diabetes. CDR3: CASSSGQGGPRHGYTF. CDR3 in DNA: TGTGCCAGCAGCTCGGGACAGGGAGGTCCTCGGCATGGCTACACCTTC.